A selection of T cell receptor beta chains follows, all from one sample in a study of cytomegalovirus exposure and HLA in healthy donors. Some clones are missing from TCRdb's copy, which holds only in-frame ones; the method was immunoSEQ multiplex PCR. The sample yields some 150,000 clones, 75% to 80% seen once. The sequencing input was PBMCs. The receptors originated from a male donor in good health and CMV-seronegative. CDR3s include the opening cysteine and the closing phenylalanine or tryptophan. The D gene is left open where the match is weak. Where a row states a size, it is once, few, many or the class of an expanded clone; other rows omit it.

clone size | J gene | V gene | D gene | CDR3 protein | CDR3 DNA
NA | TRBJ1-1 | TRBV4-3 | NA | CASSQDVTISEAFF | TGCGCCAGCAGCCAAGATGTGACAATCTCTGAAGCTTTCTTT
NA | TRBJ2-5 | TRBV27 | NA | CASSQFSPGYPETQYF | TGTGCCAGCAGCCAATTTTCTCCAGGGTACCCAGAGACCCAGTACTTC
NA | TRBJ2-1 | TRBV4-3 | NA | CASSQDQGGSYNEQFF | TGCGCCAGCAGCCAAGATCAGGGGGGCTCCTACAATGAGCAGTTCTTC
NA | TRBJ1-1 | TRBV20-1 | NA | CSAIRGSEAFF | TGCAGTGCTATCAGGGGATCTGAAGCTTTCTTT
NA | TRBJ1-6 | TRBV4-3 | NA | CASSQDQGNSPLHF | TGCGCCAGCAGCCAAGATCAGGGAAATTCACCCCTCCACTTT
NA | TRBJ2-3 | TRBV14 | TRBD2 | CASSQDWTSGYTDTQYF | TGTGCCAGCAGCCAAGACTGGACTAGCGGATACACAGATACGCAGTATTTT
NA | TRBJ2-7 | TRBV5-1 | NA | CASSLRAGLEQYF | TGCGCCAGCAGCTTAAGGGCAGGGCTGGAGCAGTACTTC
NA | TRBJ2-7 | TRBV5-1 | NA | CASSLAVGGSYEQYF | TGCGCCAGCAGCTTGGCCGTAGGGGGCTCCTACGAGCAGTACTTC
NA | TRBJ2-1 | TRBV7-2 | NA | CASSPIIGSTYNEQFF | TGTGCCAGCAGCCCCATAATCGGGAGCACCTACAATGAGCAGTTCTTC
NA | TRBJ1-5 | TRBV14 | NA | CASSQVGGASNQPQHF | TGTGCCAGCAGCCAAGTAGGAGGGGCTAGCAATCAGCCCCAGCATTTT
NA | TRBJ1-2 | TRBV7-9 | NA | CSSSLALVGYTF | TGTTCCAGCAGCTTAGCTCTTGTGGGCTACACCTTC
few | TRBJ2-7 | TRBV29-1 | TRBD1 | CSVGGTGNVYEQYF | TGCAGCGTTGGGGGGACAGGGAATGTGTACGAGCAGTACTTC
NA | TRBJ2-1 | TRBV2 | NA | CASSPQAGWELHEQFF | TGTGCCAGCAGTCCGCAAGCGGGTTGGGAGCTCCATGAGCAGTTCTTC
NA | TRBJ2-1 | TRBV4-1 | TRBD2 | CASSQSRGGDEGNEQFF | TGCGCCAGCAGCCAATCCCGGGGAGGGGACGAAGGCAATGAGCAGTTCTTC
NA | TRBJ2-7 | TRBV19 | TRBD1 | CASRDRGQGYEQYF | TGTGCCAGTAGGGACAGGGGGCAAGGCTACGAGCAGTACTTC
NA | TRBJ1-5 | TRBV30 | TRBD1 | CAWEDGQGNQPQHF | TGTGCCTGGGAGGATGGACAGGGAAATCAGCCCCAGCATTTT
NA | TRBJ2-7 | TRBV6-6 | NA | CASSYERVISYEQYF | TGTGCCAGCAGTTACGAGCGGGTTATATCCTACGAGCAGTACTTC
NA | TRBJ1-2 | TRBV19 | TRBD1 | CASSIQGADYGYTF | TGTGCCAGTAGTATACAGGGGGCTGACTATGGCTACACCTTC
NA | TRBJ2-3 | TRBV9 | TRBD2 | CASSVAGLAGRYTDTQYF | TGTGCCAGCAGCGTAGCTGGCCTAGCGGGGAGATACACAGATACGCAGTATTTT
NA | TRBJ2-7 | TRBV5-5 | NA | CASSLARGGHEQYF | TGTGCCAGCAGCTTGGCCAGGGGCGGTCACGAGCAGTACTTC
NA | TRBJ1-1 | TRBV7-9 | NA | CASSLPTTALNTEAFF | TGTGCCAGCAGCTTACCAACGACAGCTTTGAACACTGAAGCTTTCTTT
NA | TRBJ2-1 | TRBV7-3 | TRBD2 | CASSFSGSSYNEQFF | TGTGCCAGCAGCTTTAGCGGGTCCTCCTACAATGAGCAGTTCTTC
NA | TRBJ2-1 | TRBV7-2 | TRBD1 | CASSLPWTGPQFF | TGTGCCAGCAGCTTACCCTGGACAGGGCCGCAGTTCTTC
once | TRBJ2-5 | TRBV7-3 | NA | CASSSRGAETQYF | TGTGCCAGCAGCTCCCGAGGCGCAGAGACCCAGTACTTC
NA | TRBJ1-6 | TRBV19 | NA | CASQLSLDSPLHF | TGTGCCAGTCAACTCTCGTTGGATTCACCCCTCCACTTT
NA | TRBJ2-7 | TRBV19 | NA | CASRAGSSEQYF | TGTGCCAGTAGGGCTGGTTCATCCGAGCAGTACTTC
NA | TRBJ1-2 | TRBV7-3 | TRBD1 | CASSLTGAGGSSGYTF | TGTGCCAGCAGCTTAACGGGGGCAGGGGGGTCCTCCGGCTACACCTTC
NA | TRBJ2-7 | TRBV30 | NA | CAWETVGYEQYF | TGTGCCTGGGAGACAGTGGGGTACGAGCAGTACTTC
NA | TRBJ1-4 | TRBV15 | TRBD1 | CATSIDRGEPNEKLFF | TGTGCCACCAGCATCGACAGGGGGGAGCCTAATGAAAAACTGTTTTTT
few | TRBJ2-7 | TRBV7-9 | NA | CASSLGATFSYEQYF | TGTGCCAGCAGCTTAGGGGCTACCTTCTCCTACGAGCAGTACTTC
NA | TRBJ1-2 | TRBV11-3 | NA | CASSQDSGRYGYTF | TGTGCCAGCAGCCAGGACAGTGGACGGTATGGCTACACCTTC
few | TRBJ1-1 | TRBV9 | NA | CASSVGPGNTEAFF | TGTGCCAGCAGCGTAGGCCCGGGGAACACTGAAGCTTTCTTT
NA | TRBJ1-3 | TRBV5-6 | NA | CASSQMGQYGNTIYF | TGTGCCAGCAGCCAGATGGGACAATATGGAAACACCATATATTTT
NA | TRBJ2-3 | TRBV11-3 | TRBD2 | CASSSGRLAGGYTDTQYF | TGTGCCAGCAGCTCCGGCCGGCTAGCGGGAGGGTACACAGATACGCAGTATTTT
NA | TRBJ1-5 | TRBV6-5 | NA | CASSYTTGPDQPQHF | TGTGCCAGCAGTTACACGACAGGCCCCGATCAGCCCCAGCATTTT
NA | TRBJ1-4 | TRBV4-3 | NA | CASSQGGPWEKLFF | TGCGCCAGCAGCCAAGGGGGCCCTTGGGAAAAACTGTTTTTT
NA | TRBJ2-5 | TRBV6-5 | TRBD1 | CASTRQGVLETQYF | TGTGCCAGCACCCGACAGGGGGTCTTAGAGACCCAGTACTTC
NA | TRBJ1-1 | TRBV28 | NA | CASSLLQGPEAFF | TGTGCCAGCAGTTTATTACAGGGCCCCGAAGCTTTCTTT
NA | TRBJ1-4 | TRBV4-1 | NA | CASSQLKGNEKLFF | TGCGCCAGCAGCCAACTTAAGGGGAATGAAAAACTGTTTTTT
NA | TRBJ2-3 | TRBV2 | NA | CASSEEGPIADTQYF | TGTGCCAGCAGTGAGGAGGGGCCGATCGCAGATACGCAGTATTTT
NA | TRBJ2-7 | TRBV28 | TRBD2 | CASSPPSGSGYEQYF | TGTGCCAGCAGTCCCCCTAGCGGGAGCGGCTACGAGCAGTACTTC
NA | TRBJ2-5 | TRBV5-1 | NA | CASSPVVSQETQYF | TGCGCCAGCAGCCCGGTGGTGTCCCAAGAGACCCAGTACTTC
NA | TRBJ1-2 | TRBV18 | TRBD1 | CASSRGQPNYGYTF | TGTGCCAGCTCACGGGGACAGCCTAACTATGGCTACACCTTC
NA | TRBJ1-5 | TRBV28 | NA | CASSPDSSSNQPQHF | TGTGCCAGCAGCCCCGACAGCAGTAGCAATCAGCCCCAGCATTTT
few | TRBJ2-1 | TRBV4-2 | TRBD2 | CASSQDPGLADNSYNEQFF | TGTGCCAGCAGCCAAGATCCCGGACTAGCGGATAACTCCTACAATGAGCAGTTCTTC
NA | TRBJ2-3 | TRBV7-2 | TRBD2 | CASSLVSGGATDTQYF | TGTGCCAGCAGCTTAGTTAGCGGGGGGGCAACAGATACGCAGTATTTT
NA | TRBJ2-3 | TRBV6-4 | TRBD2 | CAIPPLAGADTQYF | TGTGCCATTCCACCCCTAGCGGGAGCCGATACGCAGTATTTT
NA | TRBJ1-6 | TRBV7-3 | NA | CASSFNRVGSPLHF | TGTGCCAGCAGCTTCAACAGGGTAGGGTCACCCCTCCACTTT
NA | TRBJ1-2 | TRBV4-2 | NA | CASSQPAGLNYGYTF | TGTGCCAGCAGCCAGCCCGCCGGTCTCAACTATGGCTACACCTTC
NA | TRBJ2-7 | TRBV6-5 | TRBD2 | CASRGLADNSYEQYF | TGTGCCAGCAGGGGACTAGCGGATAACTCCTACGAGCAGTACTTC
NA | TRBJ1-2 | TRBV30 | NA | CAWSGSRDGYTF | TGTGCCTGGAGTGGAAGCAGGGATGGCTACACCTTC
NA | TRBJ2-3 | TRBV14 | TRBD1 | CASSRRDRGDLTDTQYF | TGTGCCAGCAGCCGGAGGGACAGGGGAGATTTGACAGATACGCAGTATTTT
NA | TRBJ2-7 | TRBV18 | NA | CASSPQGSQDEQYF | TGTGCCAGCTCACCACAAGGCTCCCAGGACGAGCAGTACTTC
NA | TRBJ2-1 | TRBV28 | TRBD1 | CASSSLRGQGRNEQFF | TGTGCCAGCAGTTCACTCCGGGGACAGGGCCGAAATGAGCAGTTCTTC
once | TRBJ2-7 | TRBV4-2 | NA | CASSQDRGGAFEQYF | TGTGCCAGCAGCCAAGATAGGGGGGGGGCCTTCGAGCAGTACTTC
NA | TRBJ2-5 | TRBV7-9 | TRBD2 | CSSSLVGGVLEQETQYF | TGTTCCAGCAGCTTAGTCGGGGGGGTCTTGGAACAAGAGACCCAGTACTTC
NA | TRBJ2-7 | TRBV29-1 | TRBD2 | CSVEASGSNEQYF | TGCAGCGTTGAGGCTAGCGGGAGTAACGAGCAGTACTTC
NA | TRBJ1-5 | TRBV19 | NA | CASSTGRNQPQHF | TGTGCCAGTAGTACCGGGAGAAATCAGCCCCAGCATTTT
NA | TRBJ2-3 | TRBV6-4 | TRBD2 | CASSEGTSGTDTQYF | TGTGCCAGCAGTGAAGGGACTAGCGGAACAGATACGCAGTATTTT
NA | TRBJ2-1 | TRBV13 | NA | CASSLAREQFF | TGTGCCAGCAGCTTAGCCAGGGAGCAGTTCTTC